This T cell receptor (beta chain) was identified during a study of T cell responses to AZD1222 COVID-19 vaccine. Here immunoSEQ multiplex PCR was the method, and the copy in TCRdb shows in-frame clones only, minus some. The sample carries over 150,000 clones, about nine tenths recorded once. V was pared by 8 bases and J by 3 bases, with 17 bases between. CDR3 length: 15 amino acids. Germline CDR1 is SNHLY and CDR2 is FYNNEI. The sample was peripheral blood, taken on day 0 of AZD1222 vaccination. V gene TRBV2 combines with J gene TRBJ2-4; either TRBD1 or TRBD2 may fit D (6 bases each). This TCR was sampled from an adult in good health. CDR3 region: CASQRGSGGKNIQYF. In nucleotides, the CDR3 is TGTGCCAGCCAAAGGGGGTCCGGGGGCAAAAACATTCAGTACTTC.